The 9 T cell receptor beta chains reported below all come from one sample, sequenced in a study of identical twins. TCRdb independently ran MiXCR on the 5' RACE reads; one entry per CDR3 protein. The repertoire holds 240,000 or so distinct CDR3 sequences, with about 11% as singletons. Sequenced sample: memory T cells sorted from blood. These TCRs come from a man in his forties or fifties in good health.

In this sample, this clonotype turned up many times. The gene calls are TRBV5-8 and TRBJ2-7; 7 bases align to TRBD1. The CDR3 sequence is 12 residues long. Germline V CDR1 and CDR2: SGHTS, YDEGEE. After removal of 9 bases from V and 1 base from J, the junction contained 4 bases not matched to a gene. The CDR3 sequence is CATGQVSYEQYF. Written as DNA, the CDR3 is TGTGCCACCGGACAGGTTTCCTACGAGCAGTACTTC.

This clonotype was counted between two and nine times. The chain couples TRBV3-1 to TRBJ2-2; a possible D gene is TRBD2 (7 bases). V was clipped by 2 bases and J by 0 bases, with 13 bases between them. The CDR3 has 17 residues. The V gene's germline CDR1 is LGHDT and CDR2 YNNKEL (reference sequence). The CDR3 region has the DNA TGTGCCAGCAGCCAACGAGGGGGGACTACGAACACCGGGGAGCTGTTTTTT. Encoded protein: CASSQRGGTTNTGELFF. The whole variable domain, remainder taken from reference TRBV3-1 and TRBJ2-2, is DTAVSQTPKYLVTQMGNDKSIKCEQNLGHDTMYWYKQDSKKFLKIMFSYNNKELIINETVPNRFSPKSPDKAHLNLHINSLELGDSAVYFCASSQRGGTTNTGELFFGEGSRLTVL.

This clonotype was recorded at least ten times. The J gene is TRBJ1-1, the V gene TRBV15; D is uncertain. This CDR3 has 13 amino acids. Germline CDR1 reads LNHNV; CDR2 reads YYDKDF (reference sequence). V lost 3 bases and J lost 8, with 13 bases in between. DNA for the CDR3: TGTGCCACCAGCAGGGTATCGAATTCAGAAGCTTTCTTT. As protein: CATSRVSNSEAFF.

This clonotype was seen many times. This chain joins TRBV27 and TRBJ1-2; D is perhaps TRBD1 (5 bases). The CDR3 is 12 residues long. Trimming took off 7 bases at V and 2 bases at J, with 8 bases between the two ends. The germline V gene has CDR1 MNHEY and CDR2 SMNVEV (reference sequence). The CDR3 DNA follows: TGTGCCAGCACAACAGGCAACTATGGCTACACCTTC. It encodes CASTTGNYGYTF.

The CDR3 region has the DNA TGCGCCAGCAGTGAGGGCTGGAGGGGAATGGCGGCCCAGCATTTT. Translated, it gives CASSEGWRGMAAQHF. This chain uses TRBV10-2 with TRBJ1-5; D perhaps matches TRBD1 (5 bases). CDR3 size: 15 residues. Trimming shortened V by 2 bases and J by 11 bases, and 19 bases separated the two germline ends. Germline loops: CDR1 WSHSY, CDR2 SAAADI.

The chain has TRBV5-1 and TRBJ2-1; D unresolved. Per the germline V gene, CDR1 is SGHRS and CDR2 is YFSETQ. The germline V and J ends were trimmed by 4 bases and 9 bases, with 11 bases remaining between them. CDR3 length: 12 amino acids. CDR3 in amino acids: CASSGGVGEQFF. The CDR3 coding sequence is TGCGCCAGCAGCGGTGGGGTAGGTGAGCAGTTCTTC.

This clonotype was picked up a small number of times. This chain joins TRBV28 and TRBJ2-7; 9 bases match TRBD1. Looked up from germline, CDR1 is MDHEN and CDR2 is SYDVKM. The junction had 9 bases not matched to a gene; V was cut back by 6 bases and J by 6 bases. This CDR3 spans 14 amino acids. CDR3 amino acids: CASSRTGVPPEQYF. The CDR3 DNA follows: TGTGCCAGCAGCCGGACAGGGGTCCCTCCCGAGCAGTACTTC.

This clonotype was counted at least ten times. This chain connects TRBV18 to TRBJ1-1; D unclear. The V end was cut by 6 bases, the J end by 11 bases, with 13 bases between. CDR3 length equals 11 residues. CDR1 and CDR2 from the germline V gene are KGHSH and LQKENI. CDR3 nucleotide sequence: TGTGCCAGCTCCTCTCGAGTAGGGGCTTTCTTT. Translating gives CASSSRVGAFF. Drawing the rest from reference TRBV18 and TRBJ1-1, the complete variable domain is NAGVMQNPRHLVRRRGQEARLRCSPMKGHSHVYWYRQLPEEGLKFMVYLQKENIIDESGMPKERFSAEFPKEGPSILRIQQVVRGDSAAYFCASSSRVGAFFGQGTRLTVV.

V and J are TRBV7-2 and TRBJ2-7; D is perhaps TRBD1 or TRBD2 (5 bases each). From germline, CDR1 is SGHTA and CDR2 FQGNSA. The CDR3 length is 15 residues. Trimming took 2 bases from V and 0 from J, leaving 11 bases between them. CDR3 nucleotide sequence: TGTGCCAGCAGCTTAATGGCAGGGACCTCCTACGAGCAGTACTTC. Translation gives CASSLMAGTSYEQYF.